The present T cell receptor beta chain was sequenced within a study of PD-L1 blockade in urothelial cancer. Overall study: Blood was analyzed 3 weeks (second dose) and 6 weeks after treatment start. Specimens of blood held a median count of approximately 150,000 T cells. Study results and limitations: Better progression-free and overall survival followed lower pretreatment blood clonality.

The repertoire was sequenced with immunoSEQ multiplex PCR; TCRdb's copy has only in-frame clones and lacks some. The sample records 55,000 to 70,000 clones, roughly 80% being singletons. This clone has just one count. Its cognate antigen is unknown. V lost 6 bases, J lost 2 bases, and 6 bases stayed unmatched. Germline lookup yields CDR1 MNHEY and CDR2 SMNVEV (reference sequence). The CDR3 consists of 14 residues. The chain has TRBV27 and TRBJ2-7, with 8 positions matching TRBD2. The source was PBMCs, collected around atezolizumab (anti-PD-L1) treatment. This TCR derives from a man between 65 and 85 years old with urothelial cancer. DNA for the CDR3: TGTGCCAGCAGAGAGGGGCGGGAGGCCTACGAGCAGTACTTC. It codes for CASREGREAYEQYF.